The 11 T cell receptor beta chains presented below share a single source sample, sequenced in a study of circulating and synovial CD4+ cells in juvenile arthritis. Assay: immunoSEQ multiplex PCR; the TCRdb copy retains only in-frame clones and omits some. The data contain some 16,000 clones, about 90% of them singletons. Sequenced material: CD4+ T cells from blood. These receptors all stem from a human donor with juvenile idiopathic arthritis.

The chain employs TRBV10-1 and TRBJ2-4, with 9 bases identical to TRBD1. CDR3 length: 17 residues. V gave up 7 bases and J gave up 0 bases; unmatched junction bases: 10. Germline V gives CDR1 WNHNN, CDR2 SYGVQD (reference sequence). The CDR3 loop reads CASKGGQGLEAKNIQYF. CDR3 sequence (DNA): TGCGCCAGCAAAGGAGGACAGGGGCTGGAAGCCAAAAACATTCAGTACTTC.

The rearrangement links TRBV28 to TRBJ1-6; the match to TRBD1 covers 8 bases. Germline V gene lookup returns CDR1 MDHEN and CDR2 SYDVKM. The CDR3 runs 15 residues. V was pared by 6 bases and J by 7 bases, with 8 bases of the junction left unmatched. In nucleotides, the CDR3 is TGTGCCAGCAGATGGGACAGGAGACTGAATTCACCCCTCCACTTT. Translation: CASRWDRRLNSPLHF.

The genes are TRBV9 and TRBJ2-3, with 7 bases that match TRBD2. Germline CDR1 is SGDLS and CDR2 is YYNGEE. The CDR3 has 15 amino acids. Trimming at V came to 1 base and at J to 1 base, leaving 3 bases not matched to a gene. Here the CDR3 DNA reads TGTGCCAGCAGCGTATATGGGGGGGGCACAGATACGCAGTATTTT. Translating it yields CASSVYGGGTDTQYF. Complete variable domain (other parts from reference TRBV9 and TRBJ2-3): DSGVTQTPKHLITATGQRVTLRCSPRSGDLSVYWYQQSLDQGLQFLIQYYNGEERAKGNILERFSAQQFPDLHSELNLSSLELGDSALYFCASSVYGGGTDTQYFGPGTRLTVL.

The chain couples TRBV5-1 to TRBJ1-1, with TRBD1 matching over 7 bases. V shed 0 bases, J shed 5 bases, and the junction held 13 bases outside the gene matches. The CDR3 has 17 residues. Germline lookup yields CDR1 SGHRS and CDR2 YFSETQ. The CDR3 DNA is TGCGCCAGCAGCTTGGGGGGTGTTAGGGGGCTGGGAACTGAAGCTTTCTTT. It is translated as CASSLGGVRGLGTEAFF.

The chain has TRBV5-1 and TRBJ2-3; possibly TRBD1 for D (6 bases). The V end lost 2 bases, the J end lost 7 bases, and 17 bases lay between the germline ends. CDR1 SGHRS and CDR2 YFSETQ come from the germline V gene. There are 15 residues in the CDR3. The CDR3 sequence: CASSFSGVVQNTQYF. For the CDR3, the DNA is TGCGCCAGCAGCTTTTCAGGGGTGGTGCAAAATACGCAGTATTTT.

V and J are TRBV14 and TRBJ2-1, with TRBD2 matching 8 bases. Germline V gives CDR1 SGHDN, CDR2 FVKESK. This CDR3 contains 15 residues. The ends lost 4 bases at V and 5 bases at J; junction bases unmatched: 7. CDR3 amino acids: CASSPPGLGNNEQFF. The CDR3 DNA is TGTGCCAGCAGCCCCCCGGGACTAGGGAACAATGAGCAGTTCTTC.

The chain employs TRBV5-4 and TRBJ1-2, with D possibly matching TRBD1 (5 bases). The germline CDR1 and CDR2 sequences are SGHNT and YYREEE (reference sequence). Trimming took 4 bases from V and 4 from J, leaving 11 bases between them. The CDR3 is 13 amino acids. The CDR3 nucleotides are TGTGCCAGCAGCCCGCAGGGTCCCTATGGCTACACCTTC. This gives the protein CASSPQGPYGYTF.

The chain carries TRBV27 and TRBJ2-3, with 7 bases that match TRBD2. The trim removed 7 bases at V and 1 base at J, leaving 8 bases unmatched. The CDR3 contains 15 residues. The germline V gene has CDR1 MNHEY and CDR2 SMNVEV (reference sequence). CDR3 nucleotides: TGTGCCAGCATGTGGGGGAGGGCGGGCACAGATACGCAGTATTTT. As protein: CASMWGRAGTDTQYF.

This clone was found a few times. The rearrangement links TRBV5-1 to TRBJ1-1; 10 bases fit TRBD1. Germline CDR1 and CDR2: SGHRS and YFSETQ. The V gene end was trimmed by 0 bases and the J gene end by 3 bases; junction bases not matched to a gene: 8. The CDR3 has 17 amino acids. CDR3 nucleotides: TGCGCCAGCAGCTTGGGCGGCGGGACAGGGGCCGACACTGAAGCTTTCTTT. Translating it yields CASSLGGGTGADTEAFF.

This chain links TRBV15 with TRBJ1-1, with 7 nucleotides matching TRBD1. The J segment lost 7 bases and the V segment lost 3 bases, leaving 8 bases of the junction unmatched. The CDR3 loop spans 14 amino acids. Germline V CDR1 and CDR2: LNHNV, YYDKDF (reference sequence). Here the CDR3 DNA reads TGTGCCACCAGCAGGGCAACGGGACAGAGTGAAGCTTTCTTT. The encoded protein is CATSRATGQSEAFF. The variable domain in full, with the rest retrieved from reference TRBV15 and TRBJ1-1, is DAMVIQNPRYQVTQFGKPVTLSCSQTLNHNVMYWYQQKSSQAPKLLFHYYDKDFNNEADTPDNFQSRRPNTSFCFLDIRSPGLGDTAMYLCATSRATGQSEAFFGQGTRLTVV.

The gene calls are TRBV5-1 and TRBJ2-1, with TRBD2 matching 11 bases. The CDR3 spans 15 residues. Losses at the gene ends were 2 bases for V and 7 bases for J; bases not matched to a gene: 5. In germline, CDR1 is SGHRS, CDR2 YFSETQ. In nucleotides, the CDR3 is TGCGCCAGCAGCTTCTTAGCGGGGGGGCGTAATGAGCAGTTCTTC. Amino acids: CASSFLAGGRNEQFF.